This TCR beta chain was sequenced during a study of T cells in tumors after PD-1 blockade. Background on the study: During anti-PD-1 treatment, some patients continued daily vismodegib 150 mg.

V lost 4 bases to trimming and J lost 2 bases, with 6 bases between them. The CDR3 runs to 13 residues. Per the germline V gene, CDR1 is PRHDT and CDR2 is FYEKMQ (reference sequence). This table comes from immunoSEQ multiplex PCR, and its TCRdb copy is limited to in-frame clones, with some not included. The sample lists over 30,000 clones; over 75% were seen once. Input was about 550 ng to 6,004 ng of genomic DNA from tumor or blood. The source is a human donor with basal cell carcinoma. This chain joins TRBV13 and TRBJ2-1; TRBD1 is a possible D gene (5 bases). Sample: PBMCs, taken before anti-PD-1 treatment. The chain's CDR3 is CASSSDTYNEQFF. DNA of the CDR3: TGTGCCAGCAGCTCGGACACCTACAATGAGCAGTTCTTC. Based on the CDR3 plus reference TRBV13 and TRBJ2-1, the full variable domain is AAGVIQSPRHLIKEKRETATLKCYPIPRHDTVYWYQQGPGQDPQFLISFYEKMQSDKGSIPDRFSAQQFSDYHSELNMSSLELGDSALYFCASSSDTYNEQFFGPGTRLTVL.